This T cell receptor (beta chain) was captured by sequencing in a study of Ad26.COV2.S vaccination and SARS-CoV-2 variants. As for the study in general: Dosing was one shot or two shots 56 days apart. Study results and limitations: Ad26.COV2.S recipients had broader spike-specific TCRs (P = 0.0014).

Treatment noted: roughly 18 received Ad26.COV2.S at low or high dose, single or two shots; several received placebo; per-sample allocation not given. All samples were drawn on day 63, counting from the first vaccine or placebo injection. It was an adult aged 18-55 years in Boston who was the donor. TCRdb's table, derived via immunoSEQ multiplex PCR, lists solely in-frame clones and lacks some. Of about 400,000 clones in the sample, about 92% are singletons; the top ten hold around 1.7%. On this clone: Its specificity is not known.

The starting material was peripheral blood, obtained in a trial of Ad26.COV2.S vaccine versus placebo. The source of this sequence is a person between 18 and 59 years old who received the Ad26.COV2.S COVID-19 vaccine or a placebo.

The CDR3 protein is CAWSVGGPGDTQYF. DNA of the CDR3: TGTGCCTGGAGTGTCGGGGGGCCGGGGGATACGCAGTATTTT. This chain links TRBV30 with TRBJ2-3, with D perhaps matching TRBD2 (7 bases). The V and J ends lost 0 bases and 6 bases respectively, with 13 bases between them. The CDR3 has 14 amino acids. Germline lookup yields CDR1 GTSNPN and CDR2 SVGIG (reference sequence).